This TCR beta chain is drawn from a study of shared clonotypes between healthy human individuals. About the study: Three CD4 naive, three CD4 memory, two CD8 naive and one CD8 memory plate were used per donor.

On this clone itself: Its antigen is unknown.

Caucasian adults living in Nashville, Tennessee, provided all samples. Evenly divided among several immunoSEQ plates was the genomic DNA of each subset. Profiled with immunoSEQ multiplex PCR; TCRdb holds only in-frame clones, not every one. The top ten hold roughly 17% of the sample, which has about 320,000 clones, 87% seen once. The ends lost 0 bases at V and 0 bases at J; junction bases unmatched: 3. The length of the CDR3 is 15 residues. Germline V gene lookup returns CDR1 SGDLS and CDR2 YYNGEE. Overall study results and limits: Lower generation probabilities were found for non-shared clonotypes than for those shared by all four donors.

The sequence was collected from a man younger than 35 in good health. The chain links TRBV9 to TRBJ2-7; 7 bases line up with TRBD2. The sequencing input was memory CD8+ T cells sorted from blood. Noted subset: CD45RO+ cells pooled with CCR7-negative TemRA cells. CDR3 loop: CASSVGGTNSYEQYF. DNA for the CDR3: TGTGCCAGCAGCGTAGGTGGGACTAACTCCTACGAGCAGTACTTC.